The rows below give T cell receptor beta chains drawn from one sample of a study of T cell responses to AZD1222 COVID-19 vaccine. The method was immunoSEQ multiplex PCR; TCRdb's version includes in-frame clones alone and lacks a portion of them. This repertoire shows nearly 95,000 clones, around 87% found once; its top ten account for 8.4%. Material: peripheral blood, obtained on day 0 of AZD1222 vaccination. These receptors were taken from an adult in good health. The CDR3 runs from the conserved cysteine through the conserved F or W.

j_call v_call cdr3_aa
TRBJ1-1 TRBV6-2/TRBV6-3 CASSLGQGGTEAFF
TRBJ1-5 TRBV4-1 CASSQDEEQPQHF
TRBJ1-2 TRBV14 CASSPETGHYGYTF
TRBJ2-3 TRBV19 CASSVGVPTDTQYF
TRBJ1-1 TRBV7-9 CASSLELPGGTEAFF
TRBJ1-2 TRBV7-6 CASSLGETGRGHGYTF
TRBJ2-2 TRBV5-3 CARSLLAYSNTGELFF
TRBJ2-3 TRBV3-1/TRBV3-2 CASSPRLAGGHRTDTQYF
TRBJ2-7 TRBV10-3 CAISVAGEQYF
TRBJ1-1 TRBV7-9 CASSPTPNRNTEAFF
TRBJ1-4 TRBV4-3 CASSQDHRAGEKLFF
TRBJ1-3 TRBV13 CASSFASSGNTIYF
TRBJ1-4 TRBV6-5 CASSQGVTTNEKLFF
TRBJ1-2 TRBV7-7 CASSSPGWVNYGYTF
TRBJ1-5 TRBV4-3 CASSQDRGQGQPQHF
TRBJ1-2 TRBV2 CASVGLSYGYTF
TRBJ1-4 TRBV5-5 CASTTTRGVGEKLFF
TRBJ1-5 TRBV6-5 CASSSTGGLGNQPQHF
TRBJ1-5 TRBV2 CASSDPSKPQHF
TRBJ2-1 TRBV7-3 CASSLTGTIEQFF
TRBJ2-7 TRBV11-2 CASSWLRTSLSYEQYF
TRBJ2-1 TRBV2 CASTNGAGPIEQFF
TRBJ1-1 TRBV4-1 CASSQVAQGENTEAFF
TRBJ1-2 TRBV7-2 CASSLFWGGYTF
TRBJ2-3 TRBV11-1 CASSQLERGGEDTQYF
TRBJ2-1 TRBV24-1 CATSEPGTHNEQFF
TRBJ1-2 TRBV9 CASSVGDRKSDGYTF
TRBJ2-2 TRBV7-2 CASSLAGGPNTGELFF
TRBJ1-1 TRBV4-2 CASSPVSVDTEAFF
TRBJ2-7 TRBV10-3 CAISESGDSQFYEQYF
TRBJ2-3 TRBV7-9 CASSLLAGDWDTQYF
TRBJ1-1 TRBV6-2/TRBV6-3 CASSQSLGYTEAFF
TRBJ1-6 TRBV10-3 CAISESGTMNSPLHF
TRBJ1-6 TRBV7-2 CASSFYPGGGSYNSPLHF
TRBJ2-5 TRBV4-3 CASSQGGRGRQETQYF
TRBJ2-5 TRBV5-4 CASSSPSGPETQYF
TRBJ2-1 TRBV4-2 CASSQESGGAYNEQFF
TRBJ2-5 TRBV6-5 CASSYDQETQYF
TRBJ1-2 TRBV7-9 CASSLVAGAYGYTF
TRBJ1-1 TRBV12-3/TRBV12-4 CASSVHGGGAFF
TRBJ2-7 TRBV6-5 CASRKSRSTDYEQYF
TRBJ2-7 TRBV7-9 CASSLTSGGPYEQYF
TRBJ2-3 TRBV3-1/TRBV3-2 CASSHLAGGPTDTQYF
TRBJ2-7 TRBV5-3 CARSQGGRSTRWNEQYF
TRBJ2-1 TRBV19 CASRLGTGRVGEQFF
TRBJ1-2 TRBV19 CASSISGSYGYTF